The 6 T cell receptor beta chains below all came from one sample that was sequenced in a study of cytotoxic CD8 clonotypes in ibrutinib-treated CLL. Profiled with immunoSEQ multiplex PCR; TCRdb holds only in-frame clones, not every one. The repertoire consists of approximately 84,000 clones, with about four fifths occurring once and the leading ten covering about 4.8%. The input for sequencing was PBMCs, taken after 12 months of ibrutinib treatment. The source is a human donor with chronic lymphocytic leukemia.

The rearrangement links TRBV7-6 to TRBJ2-1; 10 bases match TRBD2. The J segment lost 5 bases and the V segment lost 6 bases, leaving 7 bases of the junction unmatched. The CDR3 sequence is 15 residues long. The germline V gene encodes CDR1 SGHVS and CDR2 FNYEAQ. CDR3 loop: CASSRAGGRDNEQFF. CDR3 coding DNA: TGTGCCAGCAGTCGAGCGGGAGGGAGGGACAATGAGCAGTTCTTC.

V and J are TRBV6-1 and TRBJ1-4; D might be TRBD1 (5 bases). Germline V gene lookup returns CDR1 MNHNS and CDR2 SASEGT. V dropped 1 base and J dropped 3 bases, with 9 bases sitting between them. The CDR3 sequence is 15 residues long. CDR3 in amino acids: CASSEDRGPNEKLFF. The CDR3, as DNA: TGTGCCAGCAGTGAAGATAGGGGCCCTAATGAAAAACTGTTTTTT.

The V and J genes are TRBV5-4 and TRBJ2-2, with D perhaps TRBD1 (7 bases). V gave up 0 bases and J gave up 6 bases, with 15 bases separating them. The germline V gene encodes CDR1 SGHNT and CDR2 YYREEE (reference sequence). The CDR3 is 16 amino acids. CDR3 nucleotides: TGTGCCAGCAGCTTGGGGGGGGACACAGGGGCCGGGGAGCTGTTTTTT. Protein sequence: CASSLGGDTGAGELFF.

CDR3 bases: TGTGCCAGCAGCTTAGGGACAGGGGGCGCCGCTGGCTACACCTTC. It translates to CASSLGTGGAAGYTF. The V call is TRBV7-2, the J call TRBJ1-2; the match to TRBD1 covers 11 bases. CDR1 SGHTA and CDR2 FQGNSA come from the germline V gene. The length of the CDR3 is 15 residues. The V and J ends lost 1 base and 7 bases, in that order; junction bases with no gene match: 5.

This rearrangement joins TRBV7-2 to TRBJ1-4; the match to TRBD1 covers 7 bases. V lost 4 bases, J lost 3 bases, and 2 bases stayed unmatched. The CDR3 totals 14 residues. The germline V gene encodes CDR1 SGHTA and CDR2 FQGNSA. The CDR3 region is CASSSGQPNEKLFF. The CDR3, as DNA: TGTGCCAGCAGCTCGGGACAGCCTAATGAAAAACTGTTTTTT.

The sample holds a few counts of this clone. J is TRBJ2-1 and V is TRBV9, with 8 bases identical to TRBD2. The junction had 5 bases not matched to a gene; V was cut back by 0 bases and J by 3 bases. The germline V gene encodes CDR1 SGDLS and CDR2 YYNGEE. The length of the CDR3 is 16 residues. CDR3 protein: CASSVGALADYNEQFF. The CDR3, as DNA: TGTGCCAGCAGCGTAGGGGCACTAGCGGACTACAATGAGCAGTTCTTC.